The 3 T cell receptor beta chains listed next were all sequenced from one sample in a study of human T cells and chemical hapten exposure (dated by TCRdb to the early 2020s). Library preparation was by RACE. The sequencer was a NextSeq 500. TCRdb itself trimmed the public reads at Q25 with fastp, ran MiXCR and retained productive beta chains. Rows are unified per CDR3 protein, each entry keeping the most common DNA and genes. Here the sample has under 100,000 distinct CDR3 sequences; 8.5% occur a single time. Of the sample, 2.6% is held by the ten largest clones. Interpreted using the paper, the time point label stands for: pre-sensitization, week 0. The label giving this sample's treatment or condition can be read as: therapeutic diphenylcyclopropenone sensitization with weekly scalp DPC. This specimen was whole blood, taken in connection with sensitization to the hapten diphenylcyclopropenone (DPC). The receptors come from a man between 35 and 55 years old with alopecia areata. Some clones in this sample may be carry-over from other donors' samples.

In its sample, this clonotype was seen many times. This chain joins TRBV12-3 or TRBV12-4 and TRBJ2-7; D not resolved. The CDR3 runs to 11 residues. With 5 bases removed from V and 6 bases from J, the gap between germline ends came to 8 bases. The CDR3 is CASSPGVEQYV. The CDR3 DNA follows: TGTGCCAGCAGTCCCGGAGTCGAGCAGTACGTC.

The rearrangement uses TRBV9 and TRBJ2-3; no firm D call. The CDR3 has 13 amino acids. Deletions cut 0 bases from V and 7 bases from J, with 9 bases between. Germline V gives CDR1 SGDLS, CDR2 YYNGEE. This CDR3 is CASSVDRQNTQYF. CDR3 in DNA: TGTGCCAGCAGCGTAGATCGTCAAAATACGCAGTATTTT.

This clonotype was counted ten times or more. The V gene is TRBV20-1, the J gene TRBJ1-5; no clear D. The CDR3 consists of 14 residues. Looked up from germline, CDR1 is DFQATT and CDR2 is SNEGSKA (reference sequence). Trimming took 0 bases from V and 5 from J, leaving 11 bases between them. In nucleotides, the CDR3 is TGCAGTGCTAGAGACGAGGGAGTGTATCAGCCCCAGCATTTT. Translated: CSARDEGVYQPQHF.